A selection of T cell receptor beta chains follows, all from one sample in a study of response to subunit inactivated influenza vaccine. TCRdb fed the RT-PCR reads into MiXCR, producing one record per CDR3 protein. The data show 590,000 or so distinct CDR3 sequences, 14% seen once. The source was PBMCs from blood, collected roughly 15 days before vaccination. Source of these receptors: a man aged 45 to 65 who received an inactivated influenza vaccine. The CDR3 runs from the conserved cysteine through the conserved F or W. Where a row states a size, it is once, few, many or the class of an expanded clone; other rows omit it.

size: many; J: TRBJ2-5; V: TRBV12-3/TRBV12-4; CDR3: CASSLQGIIPKTQYF
size: few; J: TRBJ2-5; V: TRBV4-2; CDR3: CASSQDTTPIETQYF
size: few; J: TRBJ2-5; V: TRBV12-3/TRBV12-4; CDR3: CATRASGAQETQYF
size: .; J: TRBJ2-3; V: TRBV12-3/TRBV12-4; CDR3: CASSRLAGVGDTQYF
size: few; J: TRBJ2-1; V: TRBV6-1; CDR3: CASSEFRVRANEQFF
size: .; J: TRBJ1-1; V: TRBV3-1; CDR3: CASSRTGTGIWAFF
size: many; J: TRBJ2-3; V: TRBV15; CDR3: CATSTRTSGTDTQYF
size: few; J: TRBJ1-1; V: TRBV29-1; CDR3: CSDGNTEAFF
size: .; J: TRBJ2-2; V: TRBV12-3/TRBV12-4; CDR3: CASRLTSGGAGTGELFF
size: many; J: TRBJ2-7; V: TRBV29-1; CDR3: CSVRASSYEQYF
size: .; J: TRBJ2-7; V: TRBV6-1; CDR3: CASKNPGGLYEQYF
size: few; J: TRBJ2-2; V: TRBV11-2; CDR3: CASSTGGPNTGELFF
size: .; J: TRBJ1-5; V: TRBV12-3/TRBV12-4; CDR3: CASKQDRGENQPQHF
size: .; J: TRBJ2-3; V: TRBV5-1; CDR3: CASRRQPSTDTQYF
size: many; J: TRBJ1-1; V: TRBV5-1; CDR3: CASSLIRGMNTEAFF
size: .; J: TRBJ2-3; V: TRBV28; CDR3: CASSLRTSGRGTQYF
size: few; J: TRBJ1-6; V: TRBV15; CDR3: CATSTTLESPLHF
size: .; J: TRBJ2-2; V: TRBV7-8; CDR3: CASSPRPGRGTGELFF